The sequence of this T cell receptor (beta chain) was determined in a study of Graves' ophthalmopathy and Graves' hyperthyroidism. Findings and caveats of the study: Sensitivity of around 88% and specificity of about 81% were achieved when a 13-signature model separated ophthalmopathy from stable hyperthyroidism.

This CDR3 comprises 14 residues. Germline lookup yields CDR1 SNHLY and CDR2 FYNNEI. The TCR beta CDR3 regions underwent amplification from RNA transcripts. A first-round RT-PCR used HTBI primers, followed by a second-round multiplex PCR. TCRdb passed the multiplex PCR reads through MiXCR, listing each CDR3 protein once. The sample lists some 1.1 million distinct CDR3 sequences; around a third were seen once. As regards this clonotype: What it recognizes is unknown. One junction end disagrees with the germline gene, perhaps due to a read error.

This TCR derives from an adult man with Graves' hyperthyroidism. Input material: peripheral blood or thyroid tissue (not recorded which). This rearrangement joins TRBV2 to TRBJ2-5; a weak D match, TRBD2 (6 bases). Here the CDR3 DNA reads TGTGCCAGCAGTGAATATGCCCCTCGGGGGACCCAATACTTC. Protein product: CASSEYAPRGTQYF.